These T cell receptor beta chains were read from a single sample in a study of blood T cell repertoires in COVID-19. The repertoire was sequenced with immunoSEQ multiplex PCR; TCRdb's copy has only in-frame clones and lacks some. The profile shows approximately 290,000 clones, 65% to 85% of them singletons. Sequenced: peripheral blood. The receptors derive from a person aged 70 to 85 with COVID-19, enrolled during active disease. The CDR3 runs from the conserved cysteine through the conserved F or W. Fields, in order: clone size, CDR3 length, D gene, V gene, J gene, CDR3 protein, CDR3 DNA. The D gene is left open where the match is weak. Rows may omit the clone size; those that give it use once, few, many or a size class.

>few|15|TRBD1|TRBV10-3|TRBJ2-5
CAIRADRGREETQYF
TGTGCCATCAGGGCTGACAGGGGGCGAGAAGAGACCCAGTACTTC
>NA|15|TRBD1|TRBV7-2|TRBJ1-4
CASSTRQGINEKLFF
TGTGCCAGCAGCACCCGACAGGGAATTAATGAAAAACTGTTTTTT
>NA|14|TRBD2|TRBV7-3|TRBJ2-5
CASSLTASGETQYF
TGTGCCAGCAGCTTAACGGCTAGCGGGGAGACCCAGTACTTC
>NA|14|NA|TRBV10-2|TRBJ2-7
CASIGFKDSYEQYF
TGCGCCAGCATCGGTTTTAAGGACAGCTACGAGCAGTACTTC
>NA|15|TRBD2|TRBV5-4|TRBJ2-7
CASRAGTSDSYEQYF
TGTGCCAGCAGGGCCGGGACTAGCGACTCCTACGAGCAGTACTTC
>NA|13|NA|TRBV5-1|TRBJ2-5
CASSLDGGIPQYF
TGCGCCAGCAGCTTGGATGGCGGGATCCCCCAGTACTTC
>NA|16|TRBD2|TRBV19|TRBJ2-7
CASSMPGTSGIDEQYF
TGTGCCAGTAGCATGCCCGGCACTAGCGGGATAGACGAGCAGTACTTC
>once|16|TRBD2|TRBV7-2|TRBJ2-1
CASSPLAGVSYNEQFF
TGTGCCAGCAGCCCTCTCGCGGGAGTTTCCTACAATGAGCAGTTCTTC
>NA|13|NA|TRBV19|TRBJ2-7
CASSIGRGSEQYF
TGTGCCAGTAGTATAGGCAGGGGCTCCGAGCAGTACTTC
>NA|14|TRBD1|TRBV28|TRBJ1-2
CASSLRRDSYGYTF
TGTGCCAGCAGTTTAAGAAGGGACAGCTATGGCTACACCTTC
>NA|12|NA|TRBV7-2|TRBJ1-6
CASSLTYSPLHF
TGTGCCAGCAGCTTGACTTATTCACCCCTCCACTTT
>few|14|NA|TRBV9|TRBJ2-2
CASSVGGFAGELFF
TGTGCCAGCAGCGTAGGGGGCTTCGCCGGGGAGCTGTTTTTT
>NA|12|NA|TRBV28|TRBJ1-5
CASSSGRQPQHF
TGTGCCAGCAGTTCGGGAAGGCAGCCCCAGCATTTT
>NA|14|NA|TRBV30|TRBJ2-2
CAWIERAGTGELFF
TGTGCCTGGATTGAAAGAGCAGGCACCGGGGAGCTGTTTTTT